This T cell receptor beta chain was recovered during a study of T-cell reconstitution after alpha-beta-depleted transplantation in children. A TCRbeta library incorporating unique molecular identifiers was prepared. MiXCR, run by TCRdb on the PCR reads, gives a single entry per CDR3 protein. The sample shows approximately 44,000 distinct CDR3 sequences, roughly 5% of them seen only once. The CDR3 is 17 residues long. CDR1 is MRHNA and CDR2 is SNTAGT in the germline V gene. Trimming at V came to 5 bases and at J to 4 bases, leaving 11 bases not matched to a gene. This clonotype has at least ten counts.

The J gene is TRBJ2-3, the V gene TRBV6-4, with TRBD2 matching over 11 bases. The source is a female patient aged 2 to 10 who had a stem cell transplant for aplastic anemia, so the T cells may come from the graft donor. Sequenced here: PBMCs, mostly from graft donor cells, sampled 60 days after TCRalphabeta/CD19-depleted stem cell transplant. The CDR3 loop is CASSQSYSGGEADTQYF. In DNA, the CDR3 is TGTGCCAGCAGTCAATCGTATAGCGGGGGGGAAGCAGATACGCAGTATTTT.